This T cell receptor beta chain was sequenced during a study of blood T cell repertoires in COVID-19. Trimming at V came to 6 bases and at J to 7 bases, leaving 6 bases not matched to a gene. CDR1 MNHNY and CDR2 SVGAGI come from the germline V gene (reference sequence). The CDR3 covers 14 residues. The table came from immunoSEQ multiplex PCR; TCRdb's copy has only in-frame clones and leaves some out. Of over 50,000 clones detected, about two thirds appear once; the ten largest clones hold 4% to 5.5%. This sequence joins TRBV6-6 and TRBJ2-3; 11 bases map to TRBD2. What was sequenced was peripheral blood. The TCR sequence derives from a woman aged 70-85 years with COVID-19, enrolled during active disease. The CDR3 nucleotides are TGTGCCAGCAGAACTAGCGGGGGAAGCCATACGCAGTATTTT. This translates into CASRTSGGSHTQYF.